The following is a T cell receptor (beta chain) sequence with its context. Its antigen is not identified. This sample was included in a study of cytomegalovirus exposure and HLA in healthy donors. Findings and caveats of the study: For most TCR sequences rarity was the rule, although some public TCRs occurred in many donors.

Deletions cut 2 bases from V and 4 bases from J, with 11 bases between. The CDR3 has 14 amino acids. The V gene's germline CDR1 is MNHEY and CDR2 SMNVEV (reference sequence). Generated by immunoSEQ multiplex PCR, the TCRdb table keeps only in-frame clones and is missing some. The sample yields 100,000 to 120,000 clones, around 90% seen once. Sequenced material: PBMCs. This sequence joins TRBV27 and TRBJ1-1, with a possible D match to TRBD1 (5 bases). The receptor comes from a woman in her late teens or twenties in good health and CMV-seronegative. The CDR3 sequence: CASSLGSGPTEAFF. In DNA form, the CDR3 reads TGTGCCAGCAGTTTAGGGTCAGGGCCCACTGAAGCTTTCTTT.